This T cell receptor beta chain was observed in a study of CXCR3-negative and CXCR3-positive naive CD8 T cells. Study-level results: More hydrophobic TRB CDR3s occurred in CXCR3-positive than in CXCR3-negative naive cells. Relative to memory CD8+ cells, whose diversity was much lower, both naive subsets had comparably high diversity. Whereas memory cells differed, naive CXCR3-negative and CXCR3-positive cells shared similar TRBV-TRBJ usage. Partial loss of CXCR3 expression followed cryopreservation; most assays used fresh PBMCs.

For this clonotype: As yet, its antigen is unknown.

The libraries of TRB cDNA were prepared using 5' RACE with UMI labels. TCRdb reprocessed the 5' RACE reads and reports one entry per CDR3 protein, with no DNA. The table lists under 110,000 distinct CDR3 sequences. The CDR3 runs to 15 residues. The naive CD8+ gate required CD45RO-CCR7+CD27+CD95- phenotype. The sequence came from a human donor in good health. Some clones in this sample may be carry-over from other donors' samples. V usage is TRBV12-3 or TRBV12-4 and J usage is TRBJ2-3; lacking DNA, the TRBD1 call made by TCRdb goes unchecked. Sample: naive CXCR3+ CD8+ T cells from blood. Subset of the sample: CD45RO-CCR7+CD27+CD95- naive CD8+ T cells expressing CXCR3 (TNR3+). This chain's CDR3 is CASSKVRGGTDTQYF.